This TCR beta chain came from a study of blood T cell repertoires in COVID-19 (dated by TCRdb to 2020 to 2021). With respect to the entire study: The collaborator samples originated in the United States, Italy and Spain and spanned the acute and convalescent phases of COVID-19. A de-identified subject ID, COVID-19 status, age in years and sex were almost always included in the sample metadata. The prospective study material was composed of cDNA or gDNA derived from T cells, B-cell-depleted T cells, or PBMCs. The samples were drawn from two sources: the first 160 participants of the ongoing ImmuneRACE study, and approximately 1,300 subjects contributed by 6 global collaborators. HLA class I and class II types, where available, came from metadata supplied by the sample provider rather than from assay-based typing. Subjects who had been exposed to COVID-19, were actively infected with it, or had recovered from it provided the deeply sampled blood TCRbeta repertoires that made up the dataset. The repertoires were released in a freely available public database meant as a resource for research on the immune response to SARS-CoV-2. Study-wide conclusions, independent of this receptor: How much clinical and demographic metadata was included differed by source and by participant, and the metadata was provided uncurated.

TCRbeta CDR3 regions were amplified from genomic DNA using the immunoSEQ Assay, a bias-controlled multiplex PCR. The paper's data handling went like this. The number of nucleated cells in each sample was estimated from the amplification of reference gene primers within the assay. To quantify the absolute abundance of each unique TCRbeta CDR3 rearrangement, sequence reads were collapsed and filtered. Productive Simpson clonality was computed per sample as the square root of Simpson's diversity index over productive rearrangements. TCRdb re-hosts the immuneACCESS table, in-frame sequences only. Its copies lack some clones; in the studies checked, an unresolved V gene accounts for under half of them, and the cause for the rest is not known. V and J calls plus clone size are reproduced from that table; the DNA served to infer D and trimming. The sample table contains a few hundred thousand clones; only one count was recorded for roughly 85% of them. Clones ranked in the top ten supply roughly 4.6% of the sample.

A second Seattle source provided samples from volunteer blood donors who had recovered from COVID-19. Whole blood was collected in K2EDTA tubes by collaborating institutions according to the institutions' own protocols. For TCRbeta analysis, collaborator samples were shipped as frozen whole blood, as isolated PBMCs, or as DNA extracted from either sample type. In regard to this clone: The antigen it recognizes is unknown. The input lacks base qualities; no much larger clone sits a single base away.

The origin of this receptor is a man aged 60 to 75 who had recovered from COVID-19. Sequenced: peripheral blood.

The DNA sequence follows: TGTGCCAGCAGCACTAGCGGGGGTGGTCCGGGGGAGCAGTACTTC. Protein translation: CASSTSGGGPGEQYF. The chain is assembled from TRBV7-2 and TRBJ2-7, with 11 bases matching TRBD2. Trimming removed 5 bases from V and 7 bases from J; the gene matches leave 10 bases unexplained. The germline V gene sets CDR1 to SGHTA and CDR2 to FQGNSA. The CDR3 contains 15 residues, cysteine and phenylalanine counted. Left in the record is the CDR3 DNA by itself, 45 bases read in frame from the first base.